The 12 T cell receptor beta chains given below trace back to one sample, sequenced in a study of cytomegalovirus exposure and HLA in healthy donors. In the PCR, 60 Vbeta and 13 Jbeta primers were used. Some clones are missing from TCRdb's copy, which holds only in-frame ones; the method was immunoSEQ multiplex PCR. The sample contains under 250,000 clones, just over 75% of which appear only once. Source material: PBMCs. The receptors derive from a man younger than 40 in good health and CMV-seronegative.

The CDR3 loop reads CASSGGDYTGELFF. The CDR3 DNA follows: TGTGCCAGCAGCGGGGGCGACTACACCGGGGAGCTGTTTTTT. This chain connects TRBV13 to TRBJ2-2, with D possibly matching TRBD1 (6 bases). The CDR3 spans 14 residues. Looked up from germline, CDR1 is PRHDT and CDR2 is FYEKMQ (reference sequence). V lost 5 bases to trimming and J lost 3 bases, with 10 bases between them.

A remark on this clone: This sample also contains other DNA sequences that code for the same CDR3. This chain joins TRBV7-2 and TRBJ1-5; the match to TRBD1 covers 11 bases. This CDR3 comprises 15 residues. Germline CDR1 reads SGHTA; CDR2 reads FQGNSA. V shed 5 bases, J shed 7 bases, and the junction held 7 bases outside the gene matches. The CDR3 spells CASSPGQGAGQPQHF. The CDR3 DNA follows: TGTGCCAGCAGCCCCGGACAGGGGGCAGGACAGCCCCAGCATTTT.

The chain links TRBV27 to TRBJ2-7, with 8 bases lining up with TRBD1. The CDR3 extends over 14 amino acids. V dropped 5 bases and J dropped 3; count of bases not matched to a gene: 6. Germline V gene lookup returns CDR1 MNHEY and CDR2 SMNVEV (reference sequence). Written as DNA, the CDR3 is TGTGCCAGCAGTCCCCTTGACAGGGGCTACGAGCAGTACTTC. Protein product: CASSPLDRGYEQYF.

Turning to this clone: A junction end diverges from the germline sequence, so it may reflect a read error. V is TRBV7-9 and J is TRBJ1-1; perhaps TRBD1 as D (6 bases). Germline V gene lookup returns CDR1 SEHNR and CDR2 FQNEAQ (reference sequence). The CDR3 covers 13 residues. CDR3 loop: CSSSPQGEAEAFF. In DNA form, the CDR3 reads TGTTCCAGCAGCCCACAGGGAGAGGCTGAAGCTTTCTTT. The entire variable domain, with the rest obtained from reference TRBV7-9 and TRBJ1-1, is as follows: DTGVSQNPRHKITKRGQNVTFRCDPISEHNRLYWYRQTLGQGPEFLTYFQNEAQLEKSRLLSDRFSAERPKGSFSTLEIQRTEQGDSAMYLCSSSPQGEAEAFFGQGTRLTVV.

The chain carries TRBV6-1 and TRBJ2-1; 7 bases match TRBD1. This CDR3 spans 15 amino acids. Trimming cost V 6 bases and J 3 bases; bases outside gene matches: 8. The V gene's germline CDR1 is MNHNS and CDR2 SASEGT. For the CDR3, the DNA is TGTGCCAGCAGCCCCCGGACAGGCTTCTACAATGAGCAGTTCTTC. It encodes CASSPRTGFYNEQFF.

The chain is built from TRBV7-9 and TRBJ2-1, with 7 bases that match TRBD1. Germline CDR1 and CDR2: SEHNR and FQNEAQ (reference sequence). J lost 1 base, V lost 5 bases, and 5 bases had no gene match. The CDR3 totals 15 residues. The CDR3, as DNA: TGTGCCAGCAGCGAAGACAGGGTATCCTACAATGAGCAGTTCTTC. Translating gives CASSEDRVSYNEQFF.

The V gene is TRBV5-1, the J gene TRBJ1-1; 8 bases are a match to TRBD1. The germline CDR1 and CDR2 sequences are SGHRS and YFSETQ. Unmatched junction bases numbered 3, after V lost 4 bases and J lost 4 bases. This CDR3 region has 13 residues. The CDR3 DNA reads as TGCGCCAGCAGCCCGACAGGGGTCACTGAAGCTTTCTTT. Protein: CASSPTGVTEAFF.

The gene calls are TRBV6-1 and TRBJ1-5; D perhaps matches TRBD1 (5 bases). The V gene's germline CDR1 is MNHNS and CDR2 SASEGT. This CDR3 has 15 amino acids. V dropped 5 bases and J dropped 6 bases, with 17 bases sitting between them. The CDR3 loop is CASSLRTSVGQPQHF. The CDR3 DNA reads TGTGCCAGCAGTCTCCGGACATCGGTCGGTCAGCCCCAGCATTTT.

Comment on this clone: One end of the junction does not line up with germline, which may come from a read error. This chain connects TRBV7-7 to TRBJ2-1; 10 nucleotides match TRBD2. The CDR3 totals 16 residues. CDR1 and CDR2 (germline): SSHAT, FNYEAQ (reference sequence). Here the CDR3 reads CASSPLAGAIHNEQFF. The CDR3 DNA is TGTGCTAGCAGCCCTCTAGCGGGAGCGATTCACAATGAGCAGTTCTTC.

This clone was seen repeatedly, ten times or more. J is TRBJ2-1 and V is TRBV6-4, with 12 bases lining up with TRBD2. The CDR3 totals 15 residues. Trimming took 0 bases from V and 6 from J; bases not matched to a gene: 0. The V gene's germline CDR1 is MRHNA and CDR2 SNTAGT. This chain's CDR3 is CASSDSTSGSNEQFF. The CDR3, as DNA: TGTGCCAGCAGTGACTCGACTAGCGGGAGCAATGAGCAGTTCTTC.

A note on this clone: One end of the junction does not line up with germline, which may come from a read error. CDR3 sequence: CASSQELREHRFF. CDR3 nucleotide sequence: TGTGCCAGCAGCCAAGAGCTCCGGGAGCATAGGTTTTTT. J is TRBJ1-5 and V is TRBV4-2; D gene uncertain. The CDR3 sequence is 13 residues long. The germline gives CDR1 LGHNA, CDR2 YNFKEQ.

This chain joins TRBV10-2 and TRBJ2-7; D unresolved. There are 11 residues in the CDR3. Trimming removed 8 bases from V and 6 bases from J, with 11 bases in between. The germline V gene encodes CDR1 WSHSY and CDR2 SAAADI. The chain's CDR3 is CASGEASEQYF. CDR3 in DNA: TGCGCCAGCGGCGAGGCCTCCGAGCAGTACTTC.